The T cell receptor (beta chain) under discussion was sequenced for a study of CD8+ T cells in alopecia areata. Comments on this clone: Its antigen remains unidentified.

Sequencing relied on a cDNA template that was reverse transcribed from extracted RNA. TCRdb's table, derived via immunoSEQ multiplex PCR, lists solely in-frame clones and lacks some. The data hold approximately 150,000 clones, with 62% observed a single time. CDR1 and CDR2 (germline): MDHEN, SYDVKM. V lost 6 bases and J 3 bases, leaving 12 bases between the germline ends. There are 13 residues in the CDR3. Study findings and constraints: An increase in clonality over normal scalp was evident in lesional scalp, especially alopecia totalis/universalis.

Sequencing was performed on CD8+ T cells sorted from blood. The TCR comes from a human donor in good health. This chain links TRBV28 with TRBJ2-7; D is uncertain. CDR3 DNA: TGTGCCAGCAGAGCCGGGTTTGACTACGAGCAGTACTTC. Translated, it gives CASRAGFDYEQYF.